The 20 T cell receptor beta chains below all came from one sample that was sequenced in a study of cytomegalovirus exposure and HLA in healthy donors. TCRdb's copy holds only in-frame clones and misses some; the assay was immunoSEQ multiplex PCR. The sample consists of approximately 200,000 clones, about 81% of them appearing once. The specimen was PBMCs. The receptors originated from a woman aged 25 to 45 in good health and CMV-seronegative.

This sequence joins TRBV6-5 and TRBJ1-1; 12 nucleotides match TRBD1. Germline loops: CDR1 MNHEY, CDR2 SVGAGI. The CDR3 sequence is 13 residues long. Germline trimming cut 5 bases from V and 8 bases from J; bases unmatched to any gene: 3. The CDR3 nucleotides are TGTGCCAGCAGTCGGGACAGGGGGCGAGAAGCTTTCTTT. The encoded protein is CASSRDRGREAFF.

The chain recombines TRBV7-9 with TRBJ2-7; D is possibly TRBD1 (6 bases). This CDR3 contains 14 residues. V gave up 5 bases and J gave up 0 bases, with 11 bases separating them. In germline, CDR1 is SEHNR, CDR2 FQNEAQ (reference sequence). The CDR3 protein is CASSPRTASYEQYF. The CDR3 DNA reads as TGTGCCAGCAGCCCTCGGACAGCCTCCTACGAGCAGTACTTC.

The genes are TRBV6-1 and TRBJ1-3; D is ambiguous. V lost 8 bases, J lost 4 bases, and 12 bases lay in between. CDR1 is MNHNS, CDR2 SASEGT, per germline. CDR3 size: 13 residues. DNA for the CDR3: TGTGCCAGCTCGGACCGGAGGGGAAACACCATATATTTT. It codes for CASSDRRGNTIYF.

A few counts support this clone. The J gene is TRBJ1-1, the V gene TRBV9; the D is unclear. The CDR3 runs 13 residues. Trimming took off 4 bases at V and 5 bases at J, with 12 bases between the two ends. Germline CDR1 is SGDLS and CDR2 is YYNGEE. In DNA, the CDR3 is TGTGCCAGCAGCCTCACGGGTGGGACTGAAGCTTTCTTT. The encoded protein is CASSLTGGTEAFF. The full variable domain, completed using reference TRBV9 and TRBJ1-1, is DSGVTQTPKHLITATGQRVTLRCSPRSGDLSVYWYQQSLDQGLQFLIQYYNGEERAKGNILERFSAQQFPDLHSELNLSSLELGDSALYFCASSLTGGTEAFFGQGTRLTVV.

This chain links TRBV4-2 with TRBJ2-2; D unclear. The CDR3 extends over 16 amino acids. V shed 4 bases and J shed 4 bases, with 16 bases lying between them. The V gene's germline CDR1 is LGHNA and CDR2 YNFKEQ. The CDR3 protein is CASSLEVAQSTGELFF. The CDR3 DNA reads as TGTGCCAGCAGCCTTGAGGTGGCTCAATCCACCGGGGAGCTGTTTTTT.

The chain combines TRBV7-8 with TRBJ1-1; the match to TRBD1 covers 7 bases. Germline values: CDR1 SGHVS, CDR2 FQNEAQ. The CDR3 loop spans 15 amino acids. V shed 5 bases, J shed 9 bases, and the junction held 15 bases outside the gene matches. CDR3 bases: TGTGCCAGCAGCCCTAGCCCTGGGACAGTGCGGCAAGCTTTCTTT. This gives the protein CASSPSPGTVRQAFF.

This sequence joins TRBV28 and TRBJ2-7; D may be TRBD1 (6 bases). Germline CDR1 reads MDHEN; CDR2 reads SYDVKM. The V gene lost 5 bases and the J gene lost 3 bases, with 17 bases spanning the gap. CDR3 size: 15 residues. CDR3 coding DNA: TGTGCCAGCAGTAAAACCGGGACAAGAGGCTACGAGCAGTACTTC. Its translation is CASSKTGTRGYEQYF.

V usage is TRBV27 and J usage is TRBJ2-7; 13 bases match TRBD2. This CDR3 is 14 amino acids long. The V gene end was trimmed by 6 bases and the J gene end by 3 bases; junction bases not matched to a gene: 2. Germline-derived CDR1 and CDR2 are MNHEY and SMNVEV (reference sequence). DNA for the CDR3: TGTGCCAGCAGCGGACTAGCGGGAGACTACGAGCAGTACTTC. Encoded protein: CASSGLAGDYEQYF.

The rearrangement uses TRBV15 and TRBJ2-7; 12 positions match TRBD2. The J segment lost 4 bases and the V segment lost 3 bases, leaving 7 bases of the junction unmatched. The germline gives CDR1 LNHNV, CDR2 YYDKDF (reference sequence). The CDR3 contains 16 residues. This CDR3 is CATSRATSGSRYEQYF. The CDR3 DNA reads as TGTGCCACCAGCAGGGCGACTAGCGGGAGTAGATACGAGCAGTACTTC.

J is TRBJ2-3 and V is TRBV4-2, with unresolved D. V was shortened by 0 bases and J by 3 bases, with 10 bases between the two germline ends. The CDR3 has 15 residues. In germline, CDR1 is LGHNA, CDR2 YNFKEQ. CDR3 protein: CASSQDVAFTDTQYF. The CDR3 nucleotides read TGTGCCAGCAGCCAAGATGTGGCTTTTACAGATACGCAGTATTTT.

About this clone: Compared with germline, one end of the junction differs, possibly owing to a read error. The V and J genes are TRBV7-2 and TRBJ1-1; D possibly corresponds to TRBD1 (6 bases). CDR1 and CDR2 (germline): SGHTA, FQGNSA. This CDR3 comprises 15 residues. CDR3 coding DNA: TGTGCCAGCAGCACAACCGGGACACGAGGCACTGAAGCTTCCTTT. It translates to CASSTTGTRGTEASF.

The V and J genes are TRBV19 and TRBJ2-3, with D hard to call. V was clipped by 3 bases and J by 6 bases, with 10 bases between them. From germline, CDR1 is LNHDA and CDR2 SQIVND (reference sequence). The CDR3 totals 13 residues. The CDR3 DNA follows: TGTGCCAGTAGTATTTTTTCGGAGGATACGCAGTATTTT. This translates into CASSIFSEDTQYF. The full variable domain, its missing parts supplied by reference TRBV19 and TRBJ2-3, is DGGITQSPKYLFRKEGQNVTLSCEQNLNHDAMYWYRQDPGQGLRLIYYSQIVNDFQKGDIAEGYSVSREKKESFPLTVTSAQKNPTAFYLCASSIFSEDTQYFGPGTRLTVL.

The chain couples TRBV5-1 to TRBJ2-7, with 13 nucleotides matching TRBD2. The CDR3 is 16 residues long. Per germline, CDR1 SGHRS and CDR2 YFSETQ. After removal of 4 bases from V and 0 bases from J, the junction contained 4 bases not matched to a gene. The CDR3 DNA reads TGCGCCAGCAGCCTCCGGACTAGCGGGAGCTCCTACGAGCAGTACTTC. Protein product: CASSLRTSGSSYEQYF.

The CDR3 reads CASAGQIHNEQFF. CDR3 bases: TGTGCCAGCGCGGGACAGATTCACAATGAGCAGTTCTTC. V usage is TRBV6-5 and J usage is TRBJ2-1; possible D gene TRBD1, 7 bases. Germline V gene lookup returns CDR1 MNHEY and CDR2 SVGAGI. The V end was cut by 8 bases, the J end by 5 bases, with 13 bases between. The CDR3 runs 13 residues.

On this clone itself: Other DNA sequences in this specimen translate into the identical CDR3. The rearrangement uses TRBV2 and TRBJ2-7; 10 positions agree with TRBD1. V dropped 6 bases and J dropped 2; count of bases not matched to a gene: 4. The CDR3 runs 14 residues. The germline V gene encodes CDR1 SNHLY and CDR2 FYNNEI. Here the CDR3 reads CASRPGQGTYEQYF. DNA of the CDR3: TGTGCCAGCAGGCCGGGACAGGGGACCTACGAGCAGTACTTC.

In this sample, this clone turned up a few times. The chain links TRBV28 to TRBJ1-2, with TRBD1 identical over 8 bases. The CDR3 is 13 residues long. Germline V gives CDR1 MDHEN, CDR2 SYDVKM. V was clipped by 1 base and J by 8 bases; unmatched bases: 3. CDR3 amino acids: CASSLSTGVGYTF. CDR3 DNA: TGTGCCAGCAGTTTATCGACAGGGGTAGGCTACACCTTC.

The chain recombines TRBV5-8 with TRBJ1-5; 8 nucleotides align to TRBD1. Germline assignment: CDR1 SGHTS and CDR2 YDEGEE. The trim removed 4 bases at V and 3 bases at J, leaving 3 bases unmatched. This CDR3 has 14 amino acids. Here the CDR3 reads CASSMTGDNQPQHF. In nucleotides, the CDR3 is TGTGCCAGCAGCATGACAGGGGACAATCAGCCCCAGCATTTT.

This chain uses TRBV6-6 with TRBJ1-1; D is possibly TRBD1 (5 bases). The V gene lost 0 bases and the J gene lost 3 bases, with 8 bases spanning the gap. Germline V gives CDR1 MNHNY, CDR2 SVGAGI (reference sequence). The CDR3 extends over 14 amino acids. The CDR3 here is CASSYSGGDTEAFF. For the CDR3, the DNA is TGTGCCAGCAGTTACTCGGGGGGAGACACTGAAGCTTTCTTT.

The chain links TRBV5-4 to TRBJ2-3, with D possibly being TRBD1 (6 bases). The CDR3 has 16 residues. Trimming cost V 4 bases and J 2 bases, with 17 bases left between them. In germline, CDR1 is SGHNT, CDR2 YYREEE (reference sequence). CDR3 nucleotide sequence: TGTGCCAGCAGCCCGTCCGGCGGACAGTTCACAGATACGCAGTATTTT. As protein: CASSPSGGQFTDTQYF.

The chain joins TRBV25-1 to TRBJ1-2, with D maybe TRBD1 (5 bases). V was clipped by 2 bases and J by 3 bases, with 13 bases between them. Germline V CDR1 and CDR2: MGHDK, SYGVNS. This CDR3 is built from 15 residues. The CDR3 DNA reads TGTGCCAGCAGTGAAACCAACAGGAATCACTATGGCTACACCTTC. Encoded protein: CASSETNRNHYGYTF.